This T cell receptor beta chain was recovered during a study of read filtering for tumor transcriptome and immune sequencing. Study context: Revised staging placed 8 or 9 patients in R-ISS I, about 17 in II, 7 in III.

Molecular barcoded adaptors covering alpha/delta and beta/gamma chains were used on around 400 ng RNA. TCRdb passed the reads through MiXCR, listing each CDR3 protein once. The data hold 35,000 to 50,000 distinct CDR3 sequences, with around 19% observed a single time. This clonotype was seen many times. Germline loops: CDR1 LNHNV, CDR2 YYDKDF (reference sequence). V was clipped by 5 bases and J by 4 bases; unmatched bases: 7. The CDR3 loop spans 16 amino acids. The gene calls are TRBV15 and TRBJ2-2; 10 bases are a match to TRBD2. The clonotype was recovered from a donor aged 40 or over with multiple myeloma. Sequencing input: a population of CD138-negative cells sorted from bone marrow. This CDR3 is CATSPSGRGVTGELFF. CDR3 nucleotides: TGTGCCACCAGCCCTAGCGGGAGAGGAGTCACCGGGGAGCTGTTTTTT.